The sequence of this T cell receptor beta chain was determined in a study of T cells in Graves' hyperthyroidism and ophthalmopathy. The wider study: Peripheral blood was acquired at first diagnosis, ahead of any therapy whatsoever.

Study-wide points: Ophthalmopathy, which appeared later, was predicted by the model a median approximately six months before onset.

The TCR beta CDR3 regions underwent amplification using RNA transcripts as the source. With the HTBI primer set, the TCR CDR3 went through a first round of RT-PCR. Via MiXCR, TCRdb re-called the multiplex PCR reads, giving one row per CDR3 protein. Found here are around 690,000 distinct CDR3 sequences, 15% to 20% of them singletons; the top ten hold roughly 15%. Germline V gives CDR1 MNHNS, CDR2 SASEGT. V was clipped by 6 bases and J by 5 bases; unmatched bases: 11. The CDR3 consists of 16 residues. This clonotype was seen at least ten times. Its specificity is unknown. Patients were aged 18 to 65, had disease duration under 2 months, and had newly diagnosed hyperthyroidism. In making diagnoses, clinical symptoms, serum thyroxine and TRAb, thyroid ultrasound and orbital computed tomography were all used.

The gene calls are TRBV6-1 and TRBJ2-1; 9 nucleotides match TRBD1. The sample was blood. The sequence was collected from a man in his forties or fifties with Graves' hyperthyroidism. This CDR3 is CASSWTGVGRDNEQFF. The CDR3 DNA follows: TGTGCCAGCAGCTGGACAGGGGTTGGTCGCGACAATGAGCAGTTCTTC.